This T cell receptor beta chain is drawn from a study of CD8+ T cells in alopecia areata. Study overall: Scoring of treated patients' severity used the percentage of affected scalp area.

To note about this clone: As yet, its antigen is unknown.

RNA extraction and reverse transcription yielded cDNA as sequencing template. Assay: immunoSEQ multiplex PCR; the TCRdb copy retains only in-frame clones and omits some. The data show about 190,000 clones, more than 55% seen once. Study-level points and caveats: With patients, TCR sharing proved less clear than in mice, a difference possibly related to HLA.

Described treatment: oral pan-JAK inhibitor, 5-10 mg twice daily. The researchers isolated CD4+ and CD8+ T cells from PBMCs by sorting. The V and J ends lost 5 bases and 5 bases respectively, with 15 bases between them. This CDR3 has 13 amino acids. Germline V lookup: CDR1 GTSNPN, CDR2 SVGIG (reference sequence). The material was CD4+ T cells sorted from blood, obtained at week 4, from a patient treated with tofacitinib. This TCR was sampled from a human donor with alopecia areata. The chain couples TRBV30 to TRBJ1-1; tentatively, D is TRBD1 (6 bases). CDR3 coding DNA: TGTGCCTGGGGCGGACAGTTGAGGACTGAAGCTTTCTTT. Amino acid sequence: CAWGGQLRTEAFF.